This T cell receptor (beta chain) was profiled in a study of T cell responses to AZD1222 COVID-19 vaccine. Germline CDR1 reads SGHTA; CDR2 reads FQGNSA. V lost 11 bases to trimming and J lost 8 bases, with 25 bases between them. The CDR3 length is 16 residues. Measured with immunoSEQ multiplex PCR; TCRdb has only the in-frame clones, and not every one. The sample includes more than 85,000 clones, about four fifths of them seen just once. This clone was detected once. The genes are TRBV7-2 and TRBJ1-6; the D is unclear. The sequence derives from an adult who received the AZD1222 COVID-19 vaccine. The source was peripheral blood, collected 28 days after the second AZD1222 dose. DNA of the CDR3: TGTGCCTCCAGCTTAAGAGGTGGACTATCAGATTCACCCCTCCACTTT. Protein sequence: CASSLRGGLSDSPLHF.